The 30 T cell receptor beta chains below come from one sample, sequenced in a study of blood T cell repertoires in COVID-19. TCRdb keeps only in-frame clones here, not all; method: immunoSEQ multiplex PCR. The data contain 300,000 to 350,000 clones, approximately 88% of them seen just once; the ten biggest clones take up over 4.5%. Sequencing input: PBMCs or T cells enriched from blood (not recorded which). These receptors all come from a man aged 25-45 years who had recovered from COVID-19.

The gene calls are TRBV6-2 or TRBV6-3 and TRBJ1-2, with TRBD1 matching 7 bases. This CDR3 is 14 amino acids long. The V and J ends lost 5 bases and 2 bases, in that order; junction bases with no gene match: 5. CDR1 and CDR2 from the germline V gene are MNHEY and SVGEGT. The CDR3 region is CASSIGTDNYGYTF. CDR3 DNA: TGTGCCAGCAGTATTGGGACAGACAACTATGGCTACACCTTC.

This clone is a singleton in its sample. This chain links TRBV12-3 or TRBV12-4 with TRBJ1-1; D may be TRBD1 (5 bases). Trimming cost V 7 bases and J 8 bases, with 14 bases left between them. This CDR3 contains 12 residues. CDR3 DNA sequence: TGTGCCAGCAACCGGGGGGGGAGAGAAGCTTTCTTT. It is translated as CASNRGGREAFF.

The chain couples TRBV29-1 to TRBJ2-1, with D uncertain. Trimming shortened V by 7 bases and J by 1 base, and 11 bases separated the two germline ends. The CDR3 totals 13 residues. Per the germline V gene, CDR1 is SQVTM and CDR2 is ANQGSEA. For the CDR3, the DNA is TGCAGCGGGGTAGGAGTATCCTACAATGAGCAGTTCTTC. This translates into CSGVGVSYNEQFF.

The table lists this clone with a count of one. The DNA for the CDR3 is TGTGCCAGCTCACCAAGGTCAGGGAATGAGCAGTTCTTC. Translated: CASSPRSGNEQFF. The chain carries TRBV18 and TRBJ2-1, with TRBD1 as a possible D gene (5 bases). Germline lookup yields CDR1 KGHSH and CDR2 LQKENI. This CDR3 is built from 13 residues. V was cut by 2 bases and J by 7 bases, with 9 bases left in between.

This chain joins TRBV4-2 and TRBJ1-2; D may be TRBD1 (5 bases). The V gene's germline CDR1 is LGHNA and CDR2 YNFKEQ. This CDR3 contains 15 residues. The V gene lost 0 bases and the J gene lost 3 bases, with 11 bases spanning the gap. CDR3: CASSQDWGDHYGYTF. CDR3 bases: TGTGCCAGCAGCCAAGATTGGGGGGACCACTATGGCTACACCTTC.

This chain links TRBV19 with TRBJ1-1; unclear D gene. Germline loops: CDR1 LNHDA, CDR2 SQIVND (reference sequence). The CDR3 is 13 amino acids. V was clipped by 1 base and J by 10 bases, with 13 bases between them. The CDR3 region has the DNA TGTGCCAGTAGTATAGGTCCTTTTGGGCCAGCTTTCTTT. Translation: CASSIGPFGPAFF.

The chain combines TRBV6-5 with TRBJ1-1, with D unresolved. With 0 bases removed from V and 7 bases from J, the gap between germline ends came to 12 bases. Germline assignment: CDR1 MNHEY and CDR2 SVGAGI. The CDR3 contains 14 residues. CDR3 coding DNA: TGTGCCAGCAGTTACTCGGGAGGGTCATTTGAAGCTTTCTTT. Encoded protein: CASSYSGGSFEAFF.

The rearrangement links TRBV3-1 (or the pseudogene TRBV3-2) to TRBJ2-1; tentative D call: TRBD2 (6 bases). Trimming shortened V by 4 bases and J by 2 bases, and 18 bases separated the two germline ends. Germline V gene data show CDR1 as LGHDT and CDR2 as YNNKEL (reference sequence). The CDR3 sequence is 17 residues long. CDR3 amino acids: CASSPLGGSITYNEQFF. In DNA form, the CDR3 reads TGTGCCAGCAGCCCCCTGGGGGGTAGTATCACCTACAATGAGCAGTTCTTC.

The J gene is TRBJ1-2, the V gene TRBV10-3; D call uncertain. The V end was cut by 4 bases, the J end by 7 bases, with 16 bases between. Germline CDR1 ENHRY, CDR2 SYGVKD. The CDR3 has 14 residues. The CDR3, as DNA: TGTGCCATCAGTGTGGAGCAGTCCGTCGGTGGCTACACCTTC. Translation: CAISVEQSVGGYTF.

V and J are TRBV4-2 and TRBJ1-1, with D possibly TRBD1 on 6 matching bases. Germline loops: CDR1 LGHNA, CDR2 YNFKEQ. Trimming took 0 bases from V and 7 from J, leaving 15 bases between them. This CDR3 contains 15 residues. The chain's CDR3 is CASSQEGQQGLEAFF. In DNA form, the CDR3 reads TGTGCCAGCAGCCAAGAGGGACAACAGGGTCTTGAAGCTTTCTTT.

V usage is TRBV29-1 and J usage is TRBJ2-2; 7 nucleotides line up with TRBD2. Trimming cost V 4 bases and J 0 bases; bases outside gene matches: 2. The CDR3 length is 14 residues. CDR1 and CDR2 from the germline V gene are SQVTM and ANQGSEA. Written as DNA, the CDR3 is TGCAGCGTTGCGCTAGCGGCGAACACCGGGGAGCTGTTTTTT. Residues: CSVALAANTGELFF.

The J gene is TRBJ2-4, the V gene TRBV11-2; D not resolved. V shed 5 bases and J shed 0 bases, with 11 bases lying between them. This CDR3 region has 15 residues. Germline values: CDR1 SGHAT, CDR2 FQNNGV. In DNA form, the CDR3 reads TGTGCCAGCAGCCCGCCGGGTTTAGCCAAAAACATTCAGTACTTC. Translation: CASSPPGLAKNIQYF.

The J gene is TRBJ1-1, the V gene TRBV4-2, with 8 nucleotides matching TRBD1. Germline CDR1 LGHNA, CDR2 YNFKEQ. Trimming at V came to 5 bases and at J to 4 bases, leaving 6 bases not matched to a gene. The CDR3 has 14 residues. CDR3 nucleotides: TGTGCCAGCAGCGGACAGGGAAGTGGCACTGAAGCTTTCTTT. It encodes CASSGQGSGTEAFF.

J is TRBJ2-1 and V is TRBV9; 15 bases line up with TRBD2. CDR3 length: 16 amino acids. CDR1 SGDLS and CDR2 YYNGEE come from the germline V gene. The trim removed 3 bases at V and 9 bases at J, leaving 7 bases unmatched. CDR3 region: CASSASGTSGGTEQFF. The DNA for the CDR3 is TGTGCCAGCAGCGCTTCCGGGACTAGCGGGGGGACTGAGCAGTTCTTC.

The chain links TRBV14 to TRBJ2-5; TRBD1 is a possible D gene (6 bases). V was clipped by 1 base and J by 5 bases, with 17 bases between them. This CDR3 comprises 16 residues. In germline, CDR1 is SGHDN, CDR2 FVKESK. CDR3 DNA sequence: TGTGCCAGCAGCCAAGGGGCAGGGGCGCCGTGGGAGACCCAGTACTTC. It codes for CASSQGAGAPWETQYF. The full variable domain, with the rest looked up from reference TRBV14 and TRBJ2-5, is EAGVTQFPSHSVIEKGQTVTLRCDPISGHDNLYWYRRVMGKEIKFLLHFVKESKQDESGMPNNRFLAERTGGTYSTLKVQPAELEDSGVYFCASSQGAGAPWETQYFGPGTRLLVL.

CDR3 protein: CASSRWGQQGAKNIQYF. CDR3 DNA sequence: TGTGCCAGCAGCCGATGGGGACAACAGGGGGCCAAAAACATTCAGTACTTC. J is TRBJ2-4 and V is TRBV27; 7 nucleotides agree with TRBD1. With V trimmed by 6 bases and J by 1 base, 12 bases remained unmatched. The germline gives CDR1 MNHEY, CDR2 SMNVEV (reference sequence). The CDR3 has 17 residues.

The chain carries TRBV27 and TRBJ2-7; no clear D gene. Germline CDR1 MNHEY, CDR2 SMNVEV (reference sequence). The V and J ends lost 2 bases and 3 bases respectively, with 14 bases between them. The CDR3 sequence is 15 residues long. The CDR3: CASSLGHWAGYEQYF. The CDR3 region has the DNA TGTGCCAGCAGTTTAGGTCATTGGGCAGGCTACGAGCAGTACTTC.

This chain connects TRBV18 to TRBJ2-7; D may be TRBD2 (6 bases). This CDR3 region has 13 residues. Trimming removed 3 bases from V and 3 bases from J, with 9 bases in between. Germline CDR1 KGHSH, CDR2 LQKENI. CDR3 loop: CASSPQRVYEQYF. CDR3 sequence (DNA): TGTGCCAGCTCACCTCAGCGGGTCTACGAGCAGTACTTC.

This chain uses TRBV7-9 with TRBJ2-1; 7 bases line up with TRBD1. The junction had 4 bases not matched to a gene; V was cut back by 3 bases and J by 2 bases. This CDR3 has 15 residues. Per germline, CDR1 SEHNR and CDR2 FQNEAQ (reference sequence). DNA for the CDR3: TGTGCCAGCAGCTTCGCCGACAGGGCCTACAATGAGCAGTTCTTC. This translates into CASSFADRAYNEQFF. Variable domain in full (rest from reference TRBV7-9 and TRBJ2-1): DTGVSQNPRHKITKRGQNVTFRCDPISEHNRLYWYRQTLGQGPEFLTYFQNEAQLEKSRLLSDRFSAERPKGSFSTLEIQRTEQGDSAMYLCASSFADRAYNEQFFGPGTRLTVL.

The chain is built from TRBV28 and TRBJ1-5; 7 bases fit TRBD1. CDR1 is MDHEN and CDR2 is SYDVKM in the germline V gene. Trimming took 4 bases from V and 0 from J; bases not matched to a gene: 12. There are 18 residues in the CDR3. CDR3 amino acids: CASSSPGTEIYSNQPQHF. CDR3 DNA sequence: TGTGCCAGCAGTTCCCCCGGGACAGAAATTTATAGCAATCAGCCCCAGCATTTT.

This CDR3 reads CASSEQGGTYEQYF. The CDR3 region has the DNA TGTGCCAGCAGTGAACAGGGGGGTACCTACGAGCAGTACTTC. The rearrangement links TRBV6-1 to TRBJ2-7; the D gene is possibly TRBD1 (7 bases). This CDR3 has 14 amino acids. Germline V gene data show CDR1 as MNHNS and CDR2 as SASEGT. V lost 2 bases and J 2 bases, leaving 10 bases between the germline ends.

The rearrangement uses TRBV30 and TRBJ2-7; maybe TRBD2 (6 bases). The CDR3 spans 13 residues. Germline-derived CDR1 and CDR2 are GTSNPN and SVGIG (reference sequence). V lost 0 bases to trimming and J lost 3 bases, with 9 bases between them. CDR3 sequence (DNA): TGTGCCTGGAGTGTTTTGGGGGGCTACGAGCAGTACTTC. Amino acid sequence: CAWSVLGGYEQYF.

The chain carries TRBV24-1 and TRBJ2-1; tentative D call: TRBD1 (5 bases). This CDR3 is built from 13 residues. Trimming pared 4 bases from V and 4 bases from J, leaving 7 bases between. Germline lookup yields CDR1 KGHDR and CDR2 SFDVKD. The CDR3: CATSDPGYNEQFF. The CDR3 nucleotides read TGTGCCACCAGTGACCCAGGGTACAATGAGCAGTTCTTC.

J is TRBJ1-5 and V is TRBV19; 7 bases fit TRBD1. The V gene's germline CDR1 is LNHDA and CDR2 SQIVND (reference sequence). The CDR3 length is 15 residues. The V segment lost 4 bases and the J segment 4 bases; nucleotides outside the gene matches: 7. The CDR3 loop reads CASSKNRDRNQPQHF. In DNA, the CDR3 is TGTGCCAGTAGTAAGAACCGGGACAGAAATCAGCCCCAGCATTTT.

The chain combines TRBV6-5 with TRBJ1-3; D gene uncertain. Deletions cut 1 base from V and 0 bases from J, with 7 bases between. CDR1 is MNHEY and CDR2 is SVGAGI in the germline V gene. The CDR3 totals 15 residues. The CDR3 DNA reads TGTGCCAGCAGTTACTATGGAGCCTCTGGAAACACCATATATTTT. Its protein product is CASSYYGASGNTIYF.

The chain carries TRBV7-8 and TRBJ1-1; no clear D gene. Looked up from germline, CDR1 is SGHVS and CDR2 is FQNEAQ. The CDR3 totals 15 residues. V gave up 0 bases and J gave up 1 base, with 9 bases separating them. The CDR3: CASSLALEPNTEAFF. The CDR3 DNA is TGTGCCAGCAGCTTAGCCTTAGAGCCGAACACTGAAGCTTTCTTT.

The chain uses TRBV2 and TRBJ1-4; tentatively, D is TRBD1 (5 bases). The germline CDR1 and CDR2 sequences are SNHLY and FYNNEI. This CDR3 spans 16 amino acids. Between the trimmed V and J ends, which lost 4 bases and 3 bases, there was a span of 15 bases. The CDR3 DNA reads TGTGCCAGCAGTGGAGTAGTTGGGGCGGCTAATGAAAAACTGTTTTTT. The encoded protein is CASSGVVGAANEKLFF.

The genes are TRBV6-5 and TRBJ2-7, with TRBD2 matching over 7 bases. The ends lost 5 bases at V and 6 bases at J; junction bases unmatched: 7. The germline V gene encodes CDR1 MNHEY and CDR2 SVGAGI. This CDR3 is 13 amino acids long. The CDR3 reads CASSLSGLVEQYF. CDR3 DNA sequence: TGTGCCAGCAGTCTCTCCGGACTAGTCGAGCAGTACTTC.

The chain uses TRBV19 and TRBJ1-1, with D tentatively TRBD1 (5 bases). Trimming removed 1 base at V and 0 bases at J, with 9 bases between. Germline V gene lookup returns CDR1 LNHDA and CDR2 SQIVND (reference sequence). This CDR3 has 15 amino acids. The CDR3 is CASSIGRQMNTEAFF. The CDR3 nucleotides are TGTGCCAGTAGTATAGGCAGACAGATGAACACTGAAGCTTTCTTT.

The chain has TRBV10-3 and TRBJ2-3, with TRBD2 identical over 8 bases. Germline values: CDR1 ENHRY, CDR2 SYGVKD. V trimming: 10 bases; J trimming: 7 bases; junction bases outside the gene matches: 7. The CDR3 length is 12 residues. CDR3 residues: CATRGGTNTQYF. Written as DNA, the CDR3 is TGTGCCACCCGGGGGGGCACGAATACGCAGTATTTT.